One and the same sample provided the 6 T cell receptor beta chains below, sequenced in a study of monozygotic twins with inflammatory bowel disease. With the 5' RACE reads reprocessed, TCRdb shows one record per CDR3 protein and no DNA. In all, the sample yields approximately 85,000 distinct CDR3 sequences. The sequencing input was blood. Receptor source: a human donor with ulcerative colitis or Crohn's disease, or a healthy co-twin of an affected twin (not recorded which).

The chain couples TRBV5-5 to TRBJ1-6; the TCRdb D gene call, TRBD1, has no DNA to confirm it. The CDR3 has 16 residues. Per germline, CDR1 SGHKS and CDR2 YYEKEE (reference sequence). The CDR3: CASSPAPGQDNSPLHF. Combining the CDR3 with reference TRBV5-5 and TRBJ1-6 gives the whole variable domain DAGVTQSPTHLIKTRGQQVTLRCSPISGHKSVSWYQQVLGQGPQFIFQYYEKEERGRGNFPDRFSARQFPNYSSELNVNALLLGDSALYLCASSPAPGQDNSPLHFGNGTRLTVT.

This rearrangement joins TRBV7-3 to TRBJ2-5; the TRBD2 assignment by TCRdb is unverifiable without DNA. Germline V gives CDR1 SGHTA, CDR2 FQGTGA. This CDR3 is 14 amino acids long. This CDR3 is CASSPGGTEETQYF.

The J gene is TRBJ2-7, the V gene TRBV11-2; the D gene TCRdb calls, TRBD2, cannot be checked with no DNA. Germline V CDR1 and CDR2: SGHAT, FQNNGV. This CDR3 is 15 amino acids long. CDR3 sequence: CASSLLRGGTYEQYF.

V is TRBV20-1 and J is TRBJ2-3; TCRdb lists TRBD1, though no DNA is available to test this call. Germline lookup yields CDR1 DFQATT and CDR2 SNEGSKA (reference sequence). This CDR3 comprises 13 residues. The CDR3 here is CSAKFSQGDTRYF.

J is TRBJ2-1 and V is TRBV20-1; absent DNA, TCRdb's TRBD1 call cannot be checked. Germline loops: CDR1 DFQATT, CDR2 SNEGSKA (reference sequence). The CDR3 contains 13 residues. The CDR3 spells CSALRGEDNEQFF.

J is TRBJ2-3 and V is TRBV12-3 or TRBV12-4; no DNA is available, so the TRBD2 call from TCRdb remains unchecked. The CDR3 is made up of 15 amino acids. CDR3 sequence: CASSLLAGGPNTQYF.